The 3 T cell receptor beta chains listed next were all sequenced from one sample in a study of response to subunit inactivated influenza vaccine. TCRdb independently ran MiXCR on the RT-PCR reads; one entry per CDR3 protein. This table holds 650,000 or so distinct CDR3 sequences, about 15% found once. Sequenced material: PBMCs from blood, taken less than 15 days before vaccination. All receptors derive from a man between 50 and 59 years old who received an inactivated influenza vaccine.

The chain links TRBV20-1 to TRBJ2-5; D is unresolved. Germline CDR1 DFQATT, CDR2 SNEGSKA (reference sequence). CDR3 length equals 14 residues. V was clipped by 1 base and J by 1 base, with 10 bases between them. Written as DNA, the CDR3 is TGCAGTGCTAGAGCTCCGCGGACCCAAGAGACCCAGTACTTC. This encodes CSARAPRTQETQYF.

The chain employs TRBV6-5 and TRBJ2-7; 8 bases are a match to TRBD2. The ends lost 1 base at V and 2 bases at J; junction bases unmatched: 4. This CDR3 is built from 15 residues. Germline V gene data show CDR1 as MNHEY and CDR2 as SVGAGI. CDR3 loop: CASSYWSGGAYEQYF. The CDR3 nucleotides read TGTGCCAGCAGTTACTGGTCGGGGGGGGCCTACGAGCAGTACTTC.

The V and J genes are TRBV7-2 and TRBJ2-1, with 8 bases identical to TRBD2. J lost 7 bases, V lost 1 base, and 6 bases had no gene match. Germline assignment: CDR1 SGHTA and CDR2 FQGNSA. The CDR3 runs 15 residues. CDR3 sequence reads: CASSLVGGRRNEQFF. The CDR3 nucleotides are TGTGCCAGCAGCTTAGTGGGCGGGAGGAGGAATGAGCAGTTCTTC.